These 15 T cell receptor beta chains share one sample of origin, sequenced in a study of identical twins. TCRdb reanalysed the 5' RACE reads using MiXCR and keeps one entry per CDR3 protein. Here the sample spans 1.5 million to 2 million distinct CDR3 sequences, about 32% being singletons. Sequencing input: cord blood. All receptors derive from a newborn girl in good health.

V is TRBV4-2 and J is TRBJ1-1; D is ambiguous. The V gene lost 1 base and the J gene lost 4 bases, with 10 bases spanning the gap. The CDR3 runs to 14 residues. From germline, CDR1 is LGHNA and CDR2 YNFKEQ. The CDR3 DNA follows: TGTGCCAGCAGCCAAGGGGGTCGGGGCACTGAAGCTTTCTTT. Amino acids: CASSQGGRGTEAFF.

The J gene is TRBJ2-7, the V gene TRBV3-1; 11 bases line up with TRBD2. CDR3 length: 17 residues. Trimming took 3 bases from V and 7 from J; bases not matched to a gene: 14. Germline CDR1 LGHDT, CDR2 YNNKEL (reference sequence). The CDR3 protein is CASSHPSGRLSHNEQYF. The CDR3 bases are TGTGCCAGCAGCCACCCTAGCGGGAGGTTGTCCCACAATGAGCAGTACTTC.

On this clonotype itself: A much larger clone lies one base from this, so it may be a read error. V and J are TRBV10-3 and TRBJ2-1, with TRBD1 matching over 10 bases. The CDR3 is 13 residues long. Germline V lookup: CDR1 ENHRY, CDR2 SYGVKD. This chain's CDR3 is CAITGQGHNKQFF. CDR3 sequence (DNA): TGTGCCATAACGGGACAGGGGCACAATAAGCAGTTCTTC.

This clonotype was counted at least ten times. DNA of the CDR3: TGTGCCAGCAGTGACAGGGAAAACATTCAGTACTTC. Its protein is CASSDRENIQYF. This chain connects TRBV2 to TRBJ2-4, with D perhaps matching TRBD1 (5 bases). CDR1 is SNHLY, CDR2 FYNNEI, per germline. V shed 3 bases and J shed 5 bases, with 5 bases lying between them. The CDR3 is made up of 12 amino acids.

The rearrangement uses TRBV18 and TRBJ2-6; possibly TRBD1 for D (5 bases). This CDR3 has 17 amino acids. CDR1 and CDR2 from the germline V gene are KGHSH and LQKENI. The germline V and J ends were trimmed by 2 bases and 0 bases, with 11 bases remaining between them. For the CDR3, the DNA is TGTGCCAGCTCACCAGCAGGGCCCAGCTCTGGGGCCAACGTCCTGACTTTC. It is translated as CASSPAGPSSGANVLTF.

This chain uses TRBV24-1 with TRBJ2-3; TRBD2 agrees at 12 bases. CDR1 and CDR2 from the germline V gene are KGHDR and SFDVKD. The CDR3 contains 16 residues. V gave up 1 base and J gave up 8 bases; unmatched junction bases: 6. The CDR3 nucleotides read TGTGCCACCAGTGATTTCGTACTAGCGGGAGGAGGTACGCAGTATTTT. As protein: CATSDFVLAGGGTQYF.

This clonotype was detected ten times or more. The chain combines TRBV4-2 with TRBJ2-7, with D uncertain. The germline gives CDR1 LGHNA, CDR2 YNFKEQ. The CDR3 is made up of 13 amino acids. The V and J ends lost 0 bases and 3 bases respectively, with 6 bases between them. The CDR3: CASSQDQVYEQYF. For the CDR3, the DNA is TGTGCCAGCAGCCAAGATCAGGTCTACGAGCAGTACTTC.

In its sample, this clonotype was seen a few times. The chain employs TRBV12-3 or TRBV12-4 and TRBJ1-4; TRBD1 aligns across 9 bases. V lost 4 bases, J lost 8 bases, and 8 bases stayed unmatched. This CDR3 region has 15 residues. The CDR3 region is CASSSPGTGTEKLFF. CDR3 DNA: TGTGCCAGCAGTTCCCCCGGGACAGGGACGGAAAAACTGTTTTTT.

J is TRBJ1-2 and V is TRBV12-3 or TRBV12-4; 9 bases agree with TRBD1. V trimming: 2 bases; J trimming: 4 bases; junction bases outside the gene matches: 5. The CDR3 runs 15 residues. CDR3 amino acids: CASSLSGQGAYGYTF. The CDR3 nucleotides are TGTGCCAGCAGTTTATCGGGACAGGGAGCCTATGGCTACACCTTC.

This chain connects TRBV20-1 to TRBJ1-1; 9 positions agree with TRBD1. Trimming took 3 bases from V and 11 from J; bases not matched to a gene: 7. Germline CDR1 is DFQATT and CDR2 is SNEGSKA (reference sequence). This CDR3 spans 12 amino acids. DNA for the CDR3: TGCAGTGCTAGCGGGACAGGGAGGCGGGCTTTCTTT. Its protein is CSASGTGRRAFF.

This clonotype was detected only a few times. CDR3 region: CASSFSILGNEQFF. The CDR3 nucleotides read TGTGCCAGCAGCTTCTCCATCCTCGGCAATGAGCAGTTCTTC. The rearrangement links TRBV7-9 to TRBJ2-1; no definite D call. Germline loops: CDR1 SEHNR, CDR2 FQNEAQ (reference sequence). The V end was cut by 3 bases, the J end by 6 bases, with 12 bases between. This CDR3 spans 14 amino acids.

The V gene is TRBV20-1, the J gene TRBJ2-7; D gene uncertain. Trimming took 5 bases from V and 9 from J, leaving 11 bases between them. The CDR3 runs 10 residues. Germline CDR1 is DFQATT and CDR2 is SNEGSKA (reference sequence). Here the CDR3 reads CSAGPITQYF. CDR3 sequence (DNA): TGCAGTGCTGGTCCAATTACGCAGTACTTC.

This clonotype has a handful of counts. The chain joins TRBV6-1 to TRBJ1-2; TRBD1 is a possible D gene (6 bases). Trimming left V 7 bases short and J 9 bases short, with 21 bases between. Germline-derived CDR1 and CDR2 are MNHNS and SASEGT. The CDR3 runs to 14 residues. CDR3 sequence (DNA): TGTGCCAGCATCCTTGTTCTACAGGGAGGTAGCTACACCTTC. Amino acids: CASILVLQGGSYTF.

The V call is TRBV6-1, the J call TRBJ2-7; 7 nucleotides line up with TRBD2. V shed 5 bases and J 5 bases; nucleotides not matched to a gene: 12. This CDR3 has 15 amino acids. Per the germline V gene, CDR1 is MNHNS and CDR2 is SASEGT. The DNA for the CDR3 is TGTGCCAGCAGTTCCCTCGGGCGGGAGATCAACGAGCAGTACTTC. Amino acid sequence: CASSSLGREINEQYF.

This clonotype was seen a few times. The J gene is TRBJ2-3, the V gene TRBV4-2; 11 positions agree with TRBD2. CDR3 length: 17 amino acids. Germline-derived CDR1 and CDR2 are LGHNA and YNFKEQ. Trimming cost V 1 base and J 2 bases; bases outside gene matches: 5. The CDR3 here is CASSQGVLAGATDTQYF. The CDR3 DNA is TGTGCCAGCAGCCAAGGAGTACTAGCGGGAGCCACAGATACGCAGTATTTT.